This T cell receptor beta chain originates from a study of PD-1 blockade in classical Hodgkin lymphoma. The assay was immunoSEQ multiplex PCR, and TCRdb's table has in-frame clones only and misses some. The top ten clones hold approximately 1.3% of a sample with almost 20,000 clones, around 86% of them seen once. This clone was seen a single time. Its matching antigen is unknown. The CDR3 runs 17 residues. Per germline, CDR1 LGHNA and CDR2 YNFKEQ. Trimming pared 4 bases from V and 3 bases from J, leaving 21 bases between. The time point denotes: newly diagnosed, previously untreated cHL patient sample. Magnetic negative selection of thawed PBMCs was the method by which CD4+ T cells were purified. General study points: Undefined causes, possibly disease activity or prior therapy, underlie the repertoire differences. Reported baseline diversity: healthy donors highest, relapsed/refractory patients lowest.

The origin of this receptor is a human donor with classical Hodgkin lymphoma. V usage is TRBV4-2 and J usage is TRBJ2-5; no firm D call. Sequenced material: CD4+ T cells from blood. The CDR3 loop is CASSPLDAWSSKETQYF. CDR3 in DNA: TGTGCCAGCAGCCCTCTCGACGCGTGGTCTTCGAAAGAGACCCAGTACTTC.